These T cell receptor beta chains were read from a single sample in a study of shared clonotypes between healthy human individuals. Clones were read by immunoSEQ multiplex PCR, and TCRdb kept only the in-frame ones, dropping some. The repertoire holds millions of clones, approximately 95% seen once, with 0.1% to 0.15% in the top ten. What was sequenced was naive CD4+ T cells sorted from blood. The receptor set was obtained from a man between 18 and 35 years old in good health. The CDR3 runs from the conserved cysteine through the conserved F or W. Fields, in order: J gene, clone size, V gene, D gene, CDR3 protein, CDR3 DNA. D genes are given only for firm matches. Not every row has a clone size; where given, it reads once, few, many or a size class.

>TRBJ2-2|-|TRBV6-5|-
CASSPPLNTGELFF
TGTGCCAGCAGTCCTCCACTGAACACCGGGGAGCTGTTTTTT
>TRBJ1-3|-|TRBV5-4|-
CASSLEGHSGNTIYF
TGTGCCAGCAGCTTGGAGGGACACTCTGGAAACACCATATATTTT
>TRBJ2-7|-|TRBV19|-
CAVRKGTLPASEQYF
TGTGCCGTCCGGAAGGGGACTCTTCCTGCCTCCGAGCAGTACTTC
>TRBJ1-6|-|TRBV18|-
CASSPLDDQGTPLHF
TGTGCCAGCTCACCGCTCGATGACCAAGGGACACCCCTCCACTTT
>TRBJ2-1|-|TRBV10-1|-
CASSESKGAAGEQFF
TGCGCCAGCAGTGAGTCAAAGGGAGCAGCGGGTGAGCAGTTCTTC
>TRBJ2-7|-|TRBV6-5|-
CASSSPDSTYEQYF
TGTGCCAGCAGTTCCCCGGACAGCACCTACGAGCAGTACTTC
>TRBJ2-7|-|TRBV4-1|TRBD1
CASSQDRDRSYEQYF
TGCGCCAGCAGCCAAGATCGGGACAGGTCCTACGAGCAGTACTTC
>TRBJ2-7|-|TRBV5-4|TRBD1
CASSLAGGQGVVGEQYF
TGTGCCAGCAGCTTGGCCGGAGGACAGGGGGTGGTCGGCGAGCAGTACTTC
>TRBJ2-3|-|TRBV9|TRBD1
CASSSRTGMAQYF
TGTGCCAGCAGCTCCCGGACAGGGATGGCGCAGTATTTT
>TRBJ2-7|-|TRBV7-3|-
CASSLRPAYEQYF
TGTGCCAGCAGCTTACGACCTGCCTACGAGCAGTACTTC
>TRBJ2-1|-|TRBV6-5|-
CASSSPRQTNEQFF
TGTGCCAGCAGTTCCCCCCGACAGACGAATGAGCAGTTCTTC
>TRBJ2-7|-|TRBV6-1|-
CASSPGAYEQYF
TGTGCCAGCAGCCCCGGGGCCTACGAGCAGTACTTC
>TRBJ2-7|-|TRBV28|-
CASSLEGQAGEQYF
TGTGCCAGCAGTTTAGAGGGCCAGGCCGGGGAGCAGTACTTC
>TRBJ2-7|-|TRBV5-1|TRBD2
CASSPLAGGGEQYF
TGCGCCAGCAGCCCTTTAGCGGGAGGAGGCGAGCAGTACTTC
>TRBJ1-4|once|TRBV7-9|-
CASSPSREFNEKLFF
TGTGCCAGCAGCCCAAGCCGGGAGTTTAATGAAAAACTGTTTTTT
>TRBJ2-7|-|TRBV30|-
CAWSGTKQYF
TGTGCCTGGAGTGGGACAAAGCAGTACTTC
>TRBJ2-3|-|TRBV13|-
CASSSRNPDTQYF
TGTGCCAGCAGCTCCCGTAATCCGGATACGCAGTATTTT
>TRBJ2-3|-|TRBV19|-
CASSIDRGTDTQYF
TGTGCCAGTAGTATAGACAGGGGCACAGATACGCAGTATTTT